This record covers a single T cell receptor (beta chain). Antigen: not known. The CDR3 is 14 residues long. Germline lookup yields CDR1 SQVTM and CDR2 ANQGSEA. The V segment lost 2 bases and the J segment 5 bases; nucleotides outside the gene matches: 7. The sample originates from a study of beta chain features in type 1 diabetes. Every isolated RNA sample was fully reverse transcribed, so sequencing captured expressed TCRB transcripts. Sequencing was performed with immunoSEQ multiplex PCR; in TCRdb, only in-frame clones are kept and a portion is missing. The sample lists about 900,000 clones, roughly 17% occurring once. Notes on the study in general: The naive, central memory and Treg TCRB repertoires of patients appeared to be more similar to one another than those of healthy donors.

V is TRBV29-1 and J is TRBJ1-1, with 8 positions matching TRBD1. The TCR sequence derives from a woman younger than 30 in good health. What was sequenced was naive CD4+ T cells from blood. The CDR3 sequence is CSVEPQGARTEAFF. The CDR3 nucleotides read TGCAGCGTTGAACCCCAGGGGGCGAGGACTGAAGCTTTCTTT.